Here is one T cell receptor (beta chain) with its context. The data belong to a study of control samples from healthy donors and cancer patients. Assay used: immunoSEQ multiplex PCR; TCRdb lists only in-frame clones, some missing. The sample comprises 150,000 to 200,000 clones, 85% to 95% of which are singletons, and around 1.6% rests with the top ten. Sequenced material: blood. The clonotype originates from a young man in good health.

CDR3 sequence: CASSLGLLDQGSSYNEQFF. The CDR3, as DNA: TGTGCCAGCAGCTTAGGTCTCTTGGACCAGGGATCGTCCTACAATGAGCAGTTCTTC. This chain links TRBV7-8 with TRBJ2-1, with a tentative D call TRBD1 (5 bases). The V gene lost 1 base and the J gene lost 1 base, with 20 bases spanning the gap. The CDR3 has 19 amino acids. The germline gives CDR1 SGHVS, CDR2 FQNEAQ. Based on the CDR3 plus reference TRBV7-8 and TRBJ2-1, the full variable domain is GAGVSQSPRYKVAKRGQDVALRCDPISGHVSLFWYQQALGQGPEFLTYFQNEAQLDKSGLPSDRFFAERPEGSVSTLKIQRTQQEDSAVYLCASSLGLLDQGSSYNEQFFGPGTRLTVL.